A selection of T cell receptor beta chains follows, all from one sample in a study of CD8+CD57+ T cells in acquired aplastic anemia. One entry per CDR3 protein results from TCRdb running MiXCR on the reads. The sample shows 120,000 or so distinct CDR3 sequences, nearly 40% of them seen only once. Sequenced material: sorted CD4+, CD8+, or CD8+CD57+ T cells (not recorded which) from PBMCs. The receptor source for this set is a human donor with aplastic anemia. Both conserved end residues are part of each CDR3. A D gene is named only where the DNA matches it firmly. Clone size is stated in some rows and not others, as once, few, many or a class when expanded.

>TRBJ1-2|TRBV7-9|once|-
TGTGCCAGCAGCTTAGAGGGACACAGCTATGGCTACACCTTC
CASSLEGHSYGYTF
>TRBJ1-1|TRBV10-2|many|TRBD1
TGCGCCAGCAGTCGCGGACAGGGCGGCAACACTGAAGCTTTCTTT
CASSRGQGGNTEAFF
>TRBJ2-3|TRBV11-2|-|TRBD1
TGTGCCAGCAGCCCGACAGGGGCCCTCACAGATACGCAGTATTTT
CASSPTGALTDTQYF
>TRBJ1-4|TRBV7-9|many|-
TGTGCCAGCAGTTACATCGGGGGACCTAATGAAAAACTGTTTTTT
CASSYIGGPNEKLFF
>TRBJ1-2|TRBV7-9|many|-
TGTGCCAGCAGCCCAGGTTCTTCGGCAGAGTACTATGGCTACACCTTC
CASSPGSSAEYYGYTF
>TRBJ1-2|TRBV2|many|TRBD1
TGTGCCAGCTCCGGGACAGTCCTTAACTATGGCTACACCTTC
CASSGTVLNYGYTF
>TRBJ2-3|TRBV6-5|many|TRBD2
TGTGCCAGCAGTTACGCCGGGGGGACGGCAGATACGCAGTATTTT
CASSYAGGTADTQYF
>TRBJ2-1|TRBV29-1|few|-
TGCAGCGTTGGTCTCGATGAGCAGTTCTTC
CSVGLDEQFF
>TRBJ2-1|TRBV24-1|-|TRBD2
TGTGCCACCAGTGATTTCCCAGCGGGGGTGCAGTTCTTC
CATSDFPAGVQFF
>TRBJ2-1|TRBV6-1|-|TRBD2
TGTGCCAGCTCACTGACTAGCGGGGACAATGAGCAGTTCTTC
CASSLTSGDNEQFF
>TRBJ2-1|TRBV20-1|few|-
TGCAGTGCCGGCCATCACAATGAGCAGTTCTTC
CSAGHHNEQFF
>TRBJ2-7|TRBV15|-|TRBD1
TGTGCCACCAGCAAACCGGGACAGGGGGTAAACGAGCAGTACTTC
CATSKPGQGVNEQYF
>TRBJ2-2|TRBV3-1|few|-
TGTGCCAGCAGCCGCAGGACCGGGGAGCTGTTTTTT
CASSRRTGELFF
>TRBJ2-7|TRBV20-1|-|TRBD1
TGCAGTGCTACACCTGGACAGGGGATCGGTCGCGAGCAGTACTTC
CSATPGQGIGREQYF
>TRBJ2-1|TRBV12-3/TRBV12-4|many|TRBD1
TGTGCCAGCAGAACCGGGACAGGGGGCTCCCCATTATCCAATGAGCAGTTCTTC
CASRTGTGGSPLSNEQFF
>TRBJ1-2|TRBV19|-|TRBD1
TGTGCCAGTAGTGAGGGGACAGGGGTCCGCTATGGCTACACCTTC
CASSEGTGVRYGYTF